Reported below is one T cell receptor beta chain. As yet, its antigen is unknown. These data are taken from a study of identifying expanded T cells in peripheral blood. Healthy donors had no documented immune events, such as infections, while sampled. Generated by immunoSEQ multiplex PCR, the TCRdb table keeps only in-frame clones and is missing some. Seen here are 130,000 or so clones, about four fifths observed once, and the top ten hold 3.3%. The V end was cut by 0 bases, the J end by 6 bases, with 17 bases between. CDR1 LGHNA and CDR2 YSLEER come from the germline V gene. CDR3 length equals 16 residues. Study findings and constraints: Clone count variance between roughly 2-week samples rose with total template count. Over approximately two and four weeks, about 15 and 19 clones changed, versus around 1.2 between replicates.

The source material was blood. This receptor was obtained from a person aged 18-69 years in good health. The chain has TRBV4-3 and TRBJ1-2; TRBD1 is a possible D gene (6 bases). CDR3 in amino acids: CASSQDLGQFSDGYTF. For the CDR3, the DNA is TGCGCCAGCAGCCAAGATCTAGGACAGTTCTCGGATGGCTACACCTTC.